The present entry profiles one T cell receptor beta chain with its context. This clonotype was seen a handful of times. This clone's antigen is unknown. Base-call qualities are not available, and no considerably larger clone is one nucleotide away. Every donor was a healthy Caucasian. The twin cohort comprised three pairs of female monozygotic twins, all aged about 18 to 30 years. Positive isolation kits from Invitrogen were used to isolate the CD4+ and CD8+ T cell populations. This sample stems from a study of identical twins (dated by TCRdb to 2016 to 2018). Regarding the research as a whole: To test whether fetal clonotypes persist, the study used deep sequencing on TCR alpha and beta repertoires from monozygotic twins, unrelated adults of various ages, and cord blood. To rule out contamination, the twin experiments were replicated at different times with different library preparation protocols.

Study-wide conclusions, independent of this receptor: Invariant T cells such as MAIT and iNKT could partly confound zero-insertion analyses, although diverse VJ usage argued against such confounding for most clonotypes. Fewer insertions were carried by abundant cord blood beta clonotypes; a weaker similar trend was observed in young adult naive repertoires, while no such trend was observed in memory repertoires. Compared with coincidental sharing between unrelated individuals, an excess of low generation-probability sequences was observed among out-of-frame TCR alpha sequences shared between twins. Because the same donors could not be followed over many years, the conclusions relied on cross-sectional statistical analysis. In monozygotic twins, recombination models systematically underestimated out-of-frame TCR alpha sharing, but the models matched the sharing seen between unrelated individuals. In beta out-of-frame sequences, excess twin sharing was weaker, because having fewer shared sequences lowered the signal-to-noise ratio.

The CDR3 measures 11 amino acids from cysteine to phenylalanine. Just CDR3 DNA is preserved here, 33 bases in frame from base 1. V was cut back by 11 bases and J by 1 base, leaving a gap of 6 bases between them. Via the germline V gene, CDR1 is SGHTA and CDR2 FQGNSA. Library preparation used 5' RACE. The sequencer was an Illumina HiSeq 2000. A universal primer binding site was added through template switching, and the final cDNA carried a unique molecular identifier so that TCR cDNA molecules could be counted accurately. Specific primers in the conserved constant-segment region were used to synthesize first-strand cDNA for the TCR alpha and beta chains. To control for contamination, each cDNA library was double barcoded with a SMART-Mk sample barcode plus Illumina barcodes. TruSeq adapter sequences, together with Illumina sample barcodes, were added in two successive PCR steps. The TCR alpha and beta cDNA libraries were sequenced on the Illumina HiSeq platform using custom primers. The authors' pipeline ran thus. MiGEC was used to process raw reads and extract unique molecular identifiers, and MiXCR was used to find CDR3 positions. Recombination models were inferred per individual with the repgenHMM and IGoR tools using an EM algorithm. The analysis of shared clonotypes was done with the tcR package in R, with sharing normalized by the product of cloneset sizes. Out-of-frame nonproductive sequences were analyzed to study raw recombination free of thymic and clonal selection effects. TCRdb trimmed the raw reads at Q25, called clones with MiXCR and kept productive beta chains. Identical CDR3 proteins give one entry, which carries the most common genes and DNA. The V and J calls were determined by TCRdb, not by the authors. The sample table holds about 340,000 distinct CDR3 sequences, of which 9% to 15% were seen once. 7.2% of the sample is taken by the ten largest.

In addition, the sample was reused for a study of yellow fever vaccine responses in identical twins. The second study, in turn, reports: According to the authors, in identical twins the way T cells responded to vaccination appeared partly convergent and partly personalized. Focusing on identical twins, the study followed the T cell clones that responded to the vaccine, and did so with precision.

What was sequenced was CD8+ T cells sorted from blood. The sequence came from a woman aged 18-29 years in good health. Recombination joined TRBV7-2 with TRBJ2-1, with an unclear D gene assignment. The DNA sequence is TGTGCCCAGAAGTCCTACAATGAGCAGTTCTTC. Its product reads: CAQKSYNEQFF.